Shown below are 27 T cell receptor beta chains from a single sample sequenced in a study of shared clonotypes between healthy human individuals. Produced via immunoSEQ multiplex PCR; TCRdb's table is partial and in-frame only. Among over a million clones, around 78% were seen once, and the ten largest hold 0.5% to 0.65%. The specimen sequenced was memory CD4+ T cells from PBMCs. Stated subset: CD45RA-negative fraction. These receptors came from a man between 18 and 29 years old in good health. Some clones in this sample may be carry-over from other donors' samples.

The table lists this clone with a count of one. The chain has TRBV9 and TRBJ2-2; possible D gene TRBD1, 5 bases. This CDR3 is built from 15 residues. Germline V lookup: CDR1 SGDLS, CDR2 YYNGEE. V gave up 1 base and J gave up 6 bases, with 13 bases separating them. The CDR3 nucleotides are TGTGCCAGCAGCGTACAGGGAAATGAGCCCGGGGAGCTGTTTTTT. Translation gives CASSVQGNEPGELFF. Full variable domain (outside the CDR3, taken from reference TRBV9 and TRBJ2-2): DSGVTQTPKHLITATGQRVTLRCSPRSGDLSVYWYQQSLDQGLQFLIQYYNGEERAKGNILERFSAQQFPDLHSELNLSSLELGDSALYFCASSVQGNEPGELFFGEGSRLTVL.

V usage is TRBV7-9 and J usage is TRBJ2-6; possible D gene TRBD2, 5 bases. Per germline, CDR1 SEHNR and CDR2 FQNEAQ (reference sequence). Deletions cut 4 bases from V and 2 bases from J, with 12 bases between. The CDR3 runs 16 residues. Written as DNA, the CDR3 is TGTGCCAGCAGCTCCCCTAGCAACCCTGGGGCCAACGTCCTGACTTTC. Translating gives CASSSPSNPGANVLTF.

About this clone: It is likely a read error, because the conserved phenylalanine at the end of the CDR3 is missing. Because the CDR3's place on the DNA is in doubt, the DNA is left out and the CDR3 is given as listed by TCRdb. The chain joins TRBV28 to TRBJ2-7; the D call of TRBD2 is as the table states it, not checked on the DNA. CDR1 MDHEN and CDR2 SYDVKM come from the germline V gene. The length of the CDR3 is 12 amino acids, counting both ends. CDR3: CASSRGRGRAAL.

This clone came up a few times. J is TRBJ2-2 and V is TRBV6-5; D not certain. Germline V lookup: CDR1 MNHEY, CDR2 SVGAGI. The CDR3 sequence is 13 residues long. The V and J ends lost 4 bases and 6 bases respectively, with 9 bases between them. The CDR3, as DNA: TGTGCCAGCAGTTTACGTCGGTCCGGGGAGCTGTTTTTT. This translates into CASSLRRSGELFF.

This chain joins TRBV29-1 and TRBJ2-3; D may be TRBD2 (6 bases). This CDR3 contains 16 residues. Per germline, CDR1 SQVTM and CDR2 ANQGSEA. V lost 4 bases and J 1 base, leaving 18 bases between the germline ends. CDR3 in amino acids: CSVGGDRDSGTDTQYF. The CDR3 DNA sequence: TGCAGCGTTGGAGGTGATCGGGACTCGGGCACAGATACGCAGTATTTT.

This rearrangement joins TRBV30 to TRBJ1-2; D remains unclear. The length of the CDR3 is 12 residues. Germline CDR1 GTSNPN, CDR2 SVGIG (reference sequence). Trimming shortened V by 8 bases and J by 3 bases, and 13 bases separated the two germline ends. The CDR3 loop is CAGYLPDYGYTF. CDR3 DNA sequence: TGTGCCGGCTACCTGCCGGACTATGGCTACACCTTC. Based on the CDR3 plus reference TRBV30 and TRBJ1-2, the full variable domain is SQTIHQWPATLVQPVGSPLSLECTVEGTSNPNLYWYRQAAGRGLQLLFYSVGIGQISSEVPQNLSASRPQDRQFILSSKKLLLSDSGFYLCAGYLPDYGYTFGSGTRLTVV.

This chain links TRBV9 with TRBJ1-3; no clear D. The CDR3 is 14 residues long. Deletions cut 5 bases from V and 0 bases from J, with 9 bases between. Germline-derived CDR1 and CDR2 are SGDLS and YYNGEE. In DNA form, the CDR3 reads TGTGCCAGCAGTGCACCCCCCTCTGGAAACACCATATATTTT. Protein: CASSAPPSGNTIYF.

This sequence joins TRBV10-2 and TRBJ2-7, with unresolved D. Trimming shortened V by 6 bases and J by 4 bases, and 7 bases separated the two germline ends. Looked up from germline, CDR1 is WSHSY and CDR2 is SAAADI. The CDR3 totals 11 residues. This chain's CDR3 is CASRLEYEQYF. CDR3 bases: TGCGCCAGCAGACTCGAGTACGAGCAGTACTTC.

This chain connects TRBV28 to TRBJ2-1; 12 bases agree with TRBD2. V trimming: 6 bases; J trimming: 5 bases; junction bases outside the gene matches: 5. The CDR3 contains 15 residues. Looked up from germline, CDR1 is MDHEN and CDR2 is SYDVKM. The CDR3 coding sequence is TGTGCCAGCAGCCCTAGCGGGAGGGGCCACAATGAGCAGTTCTTC. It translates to CASSPSGRGHNEQFF.

In DNA, the CDR3 is TGTGCCAGCACCACCTCGTCGGTACTAGAGACCCAGTACTTC. Residues: CASTTSSVLETQYF. This rearrangement joins TRBV7-2 to TRBJ2-5; D ambiguous. The V gene lost 7 bases and the J gene lost 4 bases, with 16 bases spanning the gap. CDR1 is SGHTA and CDR2 is FQGNSA in the germline V gene. The CDR3 has 14 amino acids.

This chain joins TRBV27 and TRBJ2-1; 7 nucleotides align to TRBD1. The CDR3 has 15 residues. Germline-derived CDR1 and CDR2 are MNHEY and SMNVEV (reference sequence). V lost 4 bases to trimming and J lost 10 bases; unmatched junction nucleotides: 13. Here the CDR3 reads CASSSQGTPRGEQFF. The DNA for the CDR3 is TGTGCCAGCAGTTCCCAGGGGACCCCCAGGGGGGAGCAGTTCTTC.

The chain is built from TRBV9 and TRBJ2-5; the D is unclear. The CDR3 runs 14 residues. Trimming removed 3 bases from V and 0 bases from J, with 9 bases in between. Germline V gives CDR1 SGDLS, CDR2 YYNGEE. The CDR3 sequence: CASSADLYQETQYF. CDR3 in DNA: TGTGCCAGCAGCGCCGATTTGTACCAAGAGACCCAGTACTTC.

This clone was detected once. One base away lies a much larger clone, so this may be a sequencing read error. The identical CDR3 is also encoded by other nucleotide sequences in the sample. The CDR3 sequence is CSVDFGRSYEQYF. The CDR3 DNA is TGCAGCGTCGACTTTGGGAGGTCCTACGAGCAGTACTTC. The chain uses TRBV29-1 and TRBJ2-7; the D gene is possibly TRBD2 (6 bases). CDR3 length: 13 amino acids. V lost 6 bases to trimming and J lost 1 base, with 13 bases between them. Germline CDR1 reads SQVTM; CDR2 reads ANQGSEA.

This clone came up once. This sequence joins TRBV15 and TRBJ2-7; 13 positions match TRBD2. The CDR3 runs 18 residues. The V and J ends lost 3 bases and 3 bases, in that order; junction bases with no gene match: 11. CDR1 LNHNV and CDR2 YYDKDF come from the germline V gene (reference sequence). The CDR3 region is CATSSADLGLAGDYEQYF. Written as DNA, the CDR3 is TGTGCCACCAGCAGTGCAGACCTTGGACTAGCGGGAGACTACGAGCAGTACTTC.

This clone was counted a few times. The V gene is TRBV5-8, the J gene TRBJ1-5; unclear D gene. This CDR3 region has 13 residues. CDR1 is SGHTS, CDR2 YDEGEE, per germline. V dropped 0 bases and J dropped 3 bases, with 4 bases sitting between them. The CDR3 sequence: CASSLEDNQPQHF. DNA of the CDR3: TGTGCCAGCAGCTTGGAAGACAATCAGCCCCAGCATTTT.

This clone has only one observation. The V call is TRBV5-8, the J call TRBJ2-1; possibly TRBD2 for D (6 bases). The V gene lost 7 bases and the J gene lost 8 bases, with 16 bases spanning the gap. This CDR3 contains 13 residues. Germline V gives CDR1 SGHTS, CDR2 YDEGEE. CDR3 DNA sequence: TGTGCCAGCGGACCAAAGCGGGCCGATGAGCAGTTCTTC. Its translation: CASGPKRADEQFF.

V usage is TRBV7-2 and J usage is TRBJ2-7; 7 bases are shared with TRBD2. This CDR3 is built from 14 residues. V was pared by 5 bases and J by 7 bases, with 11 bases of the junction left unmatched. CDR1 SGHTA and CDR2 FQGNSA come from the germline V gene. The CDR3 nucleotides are TGTGCCAGCAGCCGCGCGCGGGAGACGGGGGAGCAGTACTTC. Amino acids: CASSRARETGEQYF.

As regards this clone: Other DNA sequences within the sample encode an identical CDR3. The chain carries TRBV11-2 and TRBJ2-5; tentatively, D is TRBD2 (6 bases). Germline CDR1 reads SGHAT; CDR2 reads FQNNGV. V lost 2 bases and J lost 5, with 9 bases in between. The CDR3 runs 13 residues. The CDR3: CASSLFRGETQYF. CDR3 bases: TGTGCCAGCAGCTTATTCCGGGGGGAGACCCAGTACTTC.

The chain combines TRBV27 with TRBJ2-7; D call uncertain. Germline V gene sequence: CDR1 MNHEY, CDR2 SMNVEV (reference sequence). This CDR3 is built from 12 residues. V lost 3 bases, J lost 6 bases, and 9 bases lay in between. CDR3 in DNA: TGTGCCAGCAGTTTGGGTGTAGGCGAGCAGTACTTC. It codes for CASSLGVGEQYF.

CDR3 sequence (DNA): TGTGCCAGCAGCGTAGGATCTCTAGCGGGAGCGGGAGATACGCAGTATTTT. Its protein is CASSVGSLAGAGDTQYF. The genes are TRBV9 and TRBJ2-3; 10 bases are shared with TRBD2. Germline V gives CDR1 SGDLS, CDR2 YYNGEE. The CDR3 spans 17 residues. The V and J ends lost 0 bases and 5 bases, in that order; junction bases with no gene match: 9. Supplemented by reference TRBV9 and TRBJ2-3, the full variable domain reads DSGVTQTPKHLITATGQRVTLRCSPRSGDLSVYWYQQSLDQGLQFLIQYYNGEERAKGNILERFSAQQFPDLHSELNLSSLELGDSALYFCASSVGSLAGAGDTQYFGPGTRLTVL.

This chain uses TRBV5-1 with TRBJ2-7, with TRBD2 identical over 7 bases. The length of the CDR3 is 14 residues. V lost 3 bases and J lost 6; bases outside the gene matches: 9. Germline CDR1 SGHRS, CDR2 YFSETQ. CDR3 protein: CASSSIGGSGEQYF. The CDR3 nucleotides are TGCGCCAGCAGCTCCATCGGGGGGTCAGGCGAGCAGTACTTC.

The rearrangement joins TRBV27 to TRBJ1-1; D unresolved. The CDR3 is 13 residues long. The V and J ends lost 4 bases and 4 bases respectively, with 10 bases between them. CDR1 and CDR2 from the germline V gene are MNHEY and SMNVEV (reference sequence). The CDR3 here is CASSSIRSTEAFF. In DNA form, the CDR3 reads TGTGCCAGCAGTTCAATTAGGTCCACTGAAGCTTTCTTT.

Here the CDR3 reads CASSLRILAGEDTQYF. The DNA for the CDR3 is TGTGCCAGCAGCTTGAGAATACTAGCGGGAGAGGATACGCAGTATTTT. V and J are TRBV5-4 and TRBJ2-3, with 11 nucleotides matching TRBD2. V gave up 1 base and J gave up 6 bases; unmatched junction bases: 7. The germline gives CDR1 SGHNT, CDR2 YYREEE (reference sequence). This CDR3 contains 16 residues.

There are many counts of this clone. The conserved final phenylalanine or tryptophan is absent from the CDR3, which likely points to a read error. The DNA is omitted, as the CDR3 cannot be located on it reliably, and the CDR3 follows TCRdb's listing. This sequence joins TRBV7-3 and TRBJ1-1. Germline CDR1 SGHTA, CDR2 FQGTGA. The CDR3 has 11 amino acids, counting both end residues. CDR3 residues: CASSLTEDVVV.

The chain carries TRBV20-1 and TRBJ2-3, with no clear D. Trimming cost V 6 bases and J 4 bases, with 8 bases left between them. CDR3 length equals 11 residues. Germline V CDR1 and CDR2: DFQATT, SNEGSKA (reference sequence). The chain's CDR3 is CSASNPDTQYF. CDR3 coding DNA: TGCAGTGCCTCTAACCCAGATACGCAGTATTTT.

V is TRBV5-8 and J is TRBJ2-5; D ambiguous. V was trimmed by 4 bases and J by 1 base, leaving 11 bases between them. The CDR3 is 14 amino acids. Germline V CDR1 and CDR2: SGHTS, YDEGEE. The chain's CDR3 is CASSPTQPQETQYF. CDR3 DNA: TGTGCCAGCAGCCCGACGCAACCCCAAGAGACCCAGTACTTC.

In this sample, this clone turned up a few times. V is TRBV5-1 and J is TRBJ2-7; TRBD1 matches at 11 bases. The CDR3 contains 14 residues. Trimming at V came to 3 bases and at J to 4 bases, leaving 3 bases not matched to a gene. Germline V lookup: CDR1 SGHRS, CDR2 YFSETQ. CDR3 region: CASSWGTGGYEQYF. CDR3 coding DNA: TGCGCCAGCAGCTGGGGGACAGGGGGTTACGAGCAGTACTTC.